What follows are 25 T cell receptor beta chains derived from one specimen sequenced in a study of PD-1 blockade in classical Hodgkin lymphoma. In every patient, relapse followed autologous stem cell transplantation, while exposure to brentuximab vedotin differed. Magnetic negative selection of thawed PBMCs was the method by which CD4+ T cells were purified. The repertoire was sequenced with immunoSEQ multiplex PCR; TCRdb's copy has only in-frame clones and lacks some. The sample shows 10,000 to 15,000 clones, under 90% of them seen only once. This specimen was CD4+ T cells from blood, taken at baseline. The receptors shown here come from a human donor with classical Hodgkin lymphoma.

This chain joins TRBV6-5 and TRBJ1-2; 8 positions match TRBD1. Trimming cost V 4 bases and J 0 bases; bases outside gene matches: 4. CDR1 and CDR2 (germline): MNHEY, SVGAGI. This CDR3 is 15 amino acids long. CDR3 in DNA: TGTGCCAGCAGTTTGATACAGGGGGCTAACTATGGCTACACCTTC. As protein: CASSLIQGANYGYTF.

The chain joins TRBV28 to TRBJ2-5; tentative D call: TRBD1 (5 bases). With the DNA end fitting TRBJ2-7 better, the J assignment may be wrong. Germline assignment: CDR1 MDHEN and CDR2 SYDVKM. The CDR3 sequence is 14 residues long. The CDR3 region has the DNA TGTGCCAGCAGTTTAGGGCAGGGCCCCTACGAGCAGTACTTC. This codes for CASSLGQGPYEQYF.

The chain joins TRBV28 to TRBJ2-1; 7 nucleotides match TRBD2. Trimming at V came to 6 bases and at J to 9 bases, leaving 5 bases not matched to a gene. The CDR3 has 12 amino acids. Germline V gene data show CDR1 as MDHEN and CDR2 as SYDVKM. DNA of the CDR3: TGTGCCAGCAGGGGGACTATCGCTGAGCAGTTCTTC. It is translated as CASRGTIAEQFF.

The V call is TRBV6-4, the J call TRBJ1-5, with D hard to call. Germline V gives CDR1 MRHNA, CDR2 SNTAGT. The CDR3 is 16 residues long. V gave up 3 bases and J gave up 2 bases, with 14 bases separating them. The CDR3 spells CASSELSPVGNQPQHF. CDR3 in DNA: TGTGCCAGCAGTGAATTATCCCCAGTTGGCAATCAGCCCCAGCATTTT.

The CDR3 loop reads CASYQGGGIYEQYF. The CDR3 DNA sequence: TGTGCCAGCTATCAGGGGGGGGGAATCTACGAGCAGTACTTC. This chain joins TRBV28 and TRBJ2-7, with D perhaps TRBD1 or TRBD2 (7 bases each). Per germline, CDR1 MDHEN and CDR2 SYDVKM. The CDR3 consists of 14 residues. V lost 8 bases, J lost 3 bases, and 17 bases lay in between. The full variable domain, in which reference TRBV28 and TRBJ2-7 provide the parts outside the CDR3, is DVKVTQSSRYLVKRTGEKVFLECVQDMDHENMFWYRQDPGLGLRLIYFSYDVKMKEKGDIPEGYSVSREKKERFSLILESASTNQTSMYLCASYQGGGIYEQYFGPGTRLTVT.

The V gene is TRBV18, the J gene TRBJ1-1; D possibly corresponds to TRBD1 (5 bases). Trimming shortened V by 0 bases and J by 4 bases, and 15 bases separated the two germline ends. CDR3 size: 16 residues. Germline V gene sequence: CDR1 KGHSH, CDR2 LQKENI. The CDR3 nucleotides read TGTGCCAGCTCACCACCCTCAGGGAGGTGGTCCACTGAAGCTTTCTTT. Protein sequence: CASSPPSGRWSTEAFF.

The chain recombines TRBV27 with TRBJ1-2; D gene uncertain. The CDR3 has 13 residues. CDR1 is MNHEY and CDR2 is SMNVEV in the germline V gene (reference sequence). The V and J ends lost 2 bases and 4 bases respectively, with 8 bases between them. As DNA, the CDR3 is TGTGCCAGCAGTTTAGGCTCAGGCTATGGCTACACCTTC. Amino acid sequence: CASSLGSGYGYTF.

The J gene is TRBJ2-1, the V gene TRBV5-1; D remains ambiguous. CDR1 and CDR2 from the germline V gene are SGHRS and YFSETQ. The V and J ends lost 1 base and 13 bases respectively, with 18 bases between them. The CDR3 sequence is 14 residues long. The CDR3: CASSLSRLNALQFF. The CDR3 DNA follows: TGCGCCAGCAGCTTGAGCCGATTAAATGCTCTCCAGTTCTTC.

The J gene is TRBJ1-6, the V gene TRBV6-1; D is uncertain. CDR3 size: 15 residues. Trimming cost V 2 bases and J 9 bases, with 14 bases left between them. Germline CDR1 is MNHNS and CDR2 is SASEGT. The CDR3 here is CASSERSRKFSPLHF. CDR3 nucleotides: TGTGCCAGCAGTGAACGCAGCCGCAAGTTTTCACCCCTCCACTTT.

J is TRBJ1-4 and V is TRBV19; 7 nucleotides match TRBD1. Germline V gene data show CDR1 as LNHDA and CDR2 as SQIVND (reference sequence). With V trimmed by 5 bases and J by 8 bases, 8 bases remained unmatched. The CDR3 has 14 residues. The CDR3 nucleotides are TGTGCCAGTAGTGAACAGGGGTCTTTAGAAAAACTGTTTTTT. This gives the protein CASSEQGSLEKLFF.

The rearrangement joins TRBV28 to TRBJ2-7, with 9 bases matching TRBD1. Trimming at V came to 10 bases and at J to 3 bases, leaving 10 bases not matched to a gene. Germline V gene sequence: CDR1 MDHEN, CDR2 SYDVKM. CDR3 length: 14 residues. The CDR3: CATLNRGLHYEQYF. CDR3 in DNA: TGTGCCACCCTAAACAGGGGGCTCCACTACGAGCAGTACTTC.

This clone was recorded only once. The chain has TRBV5-8 and TRBJ2-4; D may correspond to TRBD1 or TRBD2 (5 bases each). There are 10 residues in the CDR3. CDR1 and CDR2 (germline): SGHTS, YDEGEE. Trimming removed 3 bases at V and 16 bases at J, with 11 bases between. CDR3 amino acids: CASSSRGEYF. DNA for the CDR3: TGTGCCAGCAGCTCCCGAGGGGAATACTTC.

The V call is TRBV5-1, the J call TRBJ2-5; 8 bases align to TRBD1. CDR1 is SGHRS, CDR2 YFSETQ, per germline. CDR3 length equals 16 residues. The V segment lost 3 bases and the J segment 5 bases; nucleotides outside the gene matches: 12. CDR3 loop: CASSSARDRFSETQYF. The CDR3 bases are TGCGCCAGCAGCTCCGCCCGGGACAGGTTTTCGGAGACCCAGTACTTC. Filled out from reference TRBV5-1 and TRBJ2-5, the complete variable domain reads KAGVTQTPRYLIKTRGQQVTLSCSPISGHRSVSWYQQTPGQGLQFLFEYFSETQRNKGNFPGRFSGRQFSNSRSEMNVSTLELGDSALYLCASSSARDRFSETQYFGPGTRLLVL.

In this sample, this clone turned up a few times. The V gene is TRBV7-3, the J gene TRBJ1-1; no reliable D call. V was shortened by 3 bases and J by 3 bases, with 8 bases between the two germline ends. This CDR3 contains 13 residues. Germline V gene lookup returns CDR1 SGHTA and CDR2 FQGTGA. CDR3 protein: CASSFGIDTEAFF. CDR3 nucleotide sequence: TGTGCCAGCAGCTTTGGCATCGACACTGAAGCTTTCTTT.

The chain couples TRBV18 to TRBJ2-3; TRBD2 aligns across 10 bases. Germline CDR1 is KGHSH and CDR2 is LQKENI. J was trimmed by 4 bases and V by 0 bases; bases with no gene match: 10. This CDR3 has 18 residues. The CDR3 bases are TGTGCCAGCTCACCACCTGCTAGCGGGGGAGGCAGCTCAGATACGCAGTATTTT. This translates into CASSPPASGGGSSDTQYF.

The rearrangement uses TRBV18 and TRBJ2-3; a possible D gene is TRBD2 (6 bases). This CDR3 has 15 amino acids. The V gene's germline CDR1 is KGHSH and CDR2 LQKENI. Deletions cut 3 bases from V and 3 bases from J, with 13 bases between. CDR3 in amino acids: CASSPSTSMTDTQYF. DNA of the CDR3: TGTGCCAGCTCACCGTCGACTAGTATGACAGATACGCAGTATTTT.

The gene calls are TRBV19 and TRBJ2-3, with a possible D match to TRBD1 (5 bases). The CDR3 consists of 13 residues. The V gene's germline CDR1 is LNHDA and CDR2 SQIVND (reference sequence). Trimming left V 5 bases short and J 6 bases short, with 12 bases between. The CDR3 reads CASSLAWGDTQYF. The CDR3, as DNA: TGTGCCAGTAGTCTCGCCTGGGGCGATACGCAGTATTTT.

This chain joins TRBV6-6 and TRBJ2-2; weak D call: TRBD1 (5 bases). Germline V gives CDR1 MNHNY, CDR2 SVGAGI (reference sequence). This CDR3 comprises 15 residues. Deletions cut 6 bases from V and 1 base from J, with 12 bases between. The CDR3 region has the DNA TGTGCCAGCAGATCACAGGCATTGAACACCGGGGAGCTGTTTTTT. This codes for CASRSQALNTGELFF.

The J gene is TRBJ1-1, the V gene TRBV29-1; 7 positions match TRBD1. CDR3 length equals 13 residues. The V segment lost 7 bases and the J segment 1 base; nucleotides outside the gene matches: 6. Germline V lookup: CDR1 SQVTM, CDR2 ANQGSEA. DNA for the CDR3: TGCAGCGCGGGGGGACAGCAGAACACTGAAGCTTTCTTT. Its translation: CSAGGQQNTEAFF. The entire variable domain, with the rest obtained from reference TRBV29-1 and TRBJ1-1, is as follows: SAVISQKPSRDICQRGTSLTIQCQVDSQVTMMFWYRQQPGQSLTLIATANQGSEATYESGFVIDKFPISRPNLTFSTLTVSNMSPEDSSIYLCSAGGQQNTEAFFGQGTRLTVV.

This chain links TRBV28 with TRBJ2-2; 12 nucleotides match TRBD2. V dropped 8 bases and J dropped 4; count of bases not matched to a gene: 8. This CDR3 region has 16 residues. CDR1 and CDR2 (germline): MDHEN, SYDVKM. The CDR3 bases are TGTGCCAGCTGTACTAGCGGGAGGCATGGCACCGGGGAGCTGTTTTTT. Its translation: CASCTSGRHGTGELFF. The full variable domain, with the rest looked up from reference TRBV28 and TRBJ2-2, is DVKVTQSSRYLVKRTGEKVFLECVQDMDHENMFWYRQDPGLGLRLIYFSYDVKMKEKGDIPEGYSVSREKKERFSLILESASTNQTSMYLCASCTSGRHGTGELFFGEGSRLTVL.

This sequence joins TRBV18 and TRBJ1-5, with a weak D call TRBD1 (5 bases). Germline CDR1 reads KGHSH; CDR2 reads LQKENI. This CDR3 is 14 amino acids long. Trimming cost V 2 bases and J 3 bases, with 8 bases left between them. Here the CDR3 DNA reads TGTGCCAGCTCACCATCAGGGACCAATCAGCCCCAGCATTTT. It translates to CASSPSGTNQPQHF.

The chain couples TRBV28 to TRBJ2-1; a possible D gene is TRBD2 (6 bases). Trimming shortened V by 8 bases and J by 4 bases, and 18 bases separated the two germline ends. The CDR3 loop spans 15 amino acids. Germline V gene lookup returns CDR1 MDHEN and CDR2 SYDVKM. For the CDR3, the DNA is TGTGCCAGCCTTGGACGGGAGAGAATATACAATGAGCAGTTCTTC. Protein product: CASLGRERIYNEQFF. Combining the CDR3 with reference TRBV28 and TRBJ2-1 gives the whole variable domain DVKVTQSSRYLVKRTGEKVFLECVQDMDHENMFWYRQDPGLGLRLIYFSYDVKMKEKGDIPEGYSVSREKKERFSLILESASTNQTSMYLCASLGRERIYNEQFFGPGTRLTVL.

CDR3 protein: CASSLAGWDGQYEQYF. For the CDR3, the DNA is TGTGCCAGCAGCTTGGCTGGTTGGGATGGCCAGTACGAGCAGTACTTC. The chain joins TRBV5-5 to TRBJ2-7; D is ambiguous. Trimming took off 0 bases at V and 4 bases at J, with 17 bases between the two ends. Germline-derived CDR1 and CDR2 are SGHKS and YYEKEE (reference sequence). The CDR3 covers 16 residues.

This sequence joins TRBV30 and TRBJ1-5; D is possibly TRBD1 (6 bases). Germline CDR1 and CDR2: GTSNPN and SVGIG (reference sequence). Trimming took off 5 bases at V and 9 bases at J, with 14 bases between the two ends. CDR3 size: 12 residues. CDR3 bases: TGTGCCTGGGGACAGTCTCTGGGGCCCCAGCATTTT. Encoded protein: CAWGQSLGPQHF. Full variable domain (outside the CDR3, taken from reference TRBV30 and TRBJ1-5): SQTIHQWPATLVQPVGSPLSLECTVEGTSNPNLYWYRQAAGRGLQLLFYSVGIGQISSEVPQNLSASRPQDRQFILSSKKLLLSDSGFYLCAWGQSLGPQHFGDGTRLSIL.

J is TRBJ1-2 and V is TRBV28, with a weak D call TRBD1 (5 bases). This CDR3 has 15 amino acids. Trimming removed 3 bases from V and 0 bases from J, with 11 bases in between. Germline V gene data show CDR1 as MDHEN and CDR2 as SYDVKM. CDR3: CASSFPTGANYGYTF. DNA for the CDR3: TGTGCCAGCAGTTTCCCTACAGGAGCTAACTATGGCTACACCTTC.